The 9 T cell receptor beta chains given below trace back to one sample, sequenced in a study of T-cell memory formation after mild COVID-19. TCRdb re-derived calls from the 5' RACE reads in MiXCR, one entry per CDR3 protein. The table has about 620,000 distinct CDR3 sequences, roughly 18% seen once. Input material: PBMCs or a T cell subset sorted from them (not recorded which). The receptor source for this set is an adult woman who had mild COVID-19 (a few samples of this study predate the infection). Cell type and time point are not known.

The chain carries TRBV3-1 and TRBJ2-3, with unresolved D. CDR3 length: 13 amino acids. Deletions cut 5 bases from V and 4 bases from J, with 10 bases between. CDR1 and CDR2 from the germline V gene are LGHDT and YNNKEL (reference sequence). The CDR3: CASSSPNPDTQYF. The CDR3 DNA reads as TGTGCCAGCAGCTCCCCCAACCCAGATACGCAGTATTTT.

The rearrangement uses TRBV5-1 and TRBJ2-7; D unresolved. V lost 0 bases and J lost 0, with 10 bases in between. Germline loops: CDR1 SGHRS, CDR2 YFSETQ. This CDR3 has 15 amino acids. Here the CDR3 DNA reads TGCGCCAGCAGCTTGGATGGGCTCAGCTCCTACGAGCAGTACTTC. It codes for CASSLDGLSSYEQYF.

The chain recombines TRBV12-3 or TRBV12-4 with TRBJ2-7, with 11 bases that match TRBD1. The trim removed 2 bases at V and 5 bases at J, leaving 5 bases unmatched. This CDR3 spans 15 amino acids. This chain's CDR3 is CASSLSGQGAHEQYF. The CDR3 nucleotides read TGTGCCAGCAGTTTAAGCGGACAGGGGGCCCACGAGCAGTACTTC.

The chain uses TRBV5-1 and TRBJ2-5, with D possibly being TRBD1 (6 bases). This CDR3 contains 15 residues. With 0 bases removed from V and 5 bases from J, the gap between germline ends came to 14 bases. Germline CDR1 and CDR2: SGHRS and YFSETQ. The CDR3 protein is CASSLVQGSQETQYF. The CDR3 nucleotides read TGCGCCAGCAGCTTGGTTCAGGGGAGTCAGGAGACCCAGTACTTC.

The rearrangement joins TRBV4-3 to TRBJ1-5; D is possibly TRBD1 (5 bases). Germline V gene sequence: CDR1 LGHNA, CDR2 YSLEER. V gave up 0 bases and J gave up 7 bases, with 22 bases separating them. The CDR3 runs to 18 residues. The CDR3 region has the DNA TGCGCCAGCAGCCAAGATCTCTCAGGGCTTCGAGGAGGACAGCCCCAGCATTTT. Protein: CASSQDLSGLRGGQPQHF.

CDR3 in amino acids: CASSSEPGLAFTGELFF. CDR3 DNA: TGTGCCAGCAGTTCCGAACCGGGCCTAGCGTTCACCGGGGAGCTGTTTTTT. The chain couples TRBV27 to TRBJ2-2; weak D call: TRBD2 (6 bases). Per the germline V gene, CDR1 is MNHEY and CDR2 is SMNVEV (reference sequence). V lost 4 bases, J lost 4 bases, and 19 bases lay in between. The CDR3 totals 17 residues.

A few counts support this clonotype. The chain uses TRBV18 and TRBJ2-1; 13 bases line up with TRBD2. This CDR3 contains 20 residues. V dropped 4 bases and J dropped 0; count of bases not matched to a gene: 12. The germline CDR1 and CDR2 sequences are KGHSH and LQKENI. This CDR3 reads CASSLVSGLAGVVSYNEQFF. CDR3 sequence (DNA): TGTGCCAGCTCACTGGTCTCCGGACTAGCGGGAGTAGTCTCCTACAATGAGCAGTTCTTC.

The chain recombines TRBV30 with TRBJ1-2; 10 bases are shared with TRBD1. Losses at the gene ends were 4 bases for V and 7 bases for J; bases not matched to a gene: 6. CDR3 length: 13 amino acids. CDR1 GTSNPN and CDR2 SVGIG come from the germline V gene (reference sequence). The CDR3 loop is CAWKDRGLVGYTF. The CDR3 DNA reads TGTGCCTGGAAAGACAGGGGGCTGGTTGGCTACACCTTC.

This clonotype was seen once. The V gene is TRBV15, the J gene TRBJ1-2; no reliable D call. Germline V gene sequence: CDR1 LNHNV, CDR2 YYDKDF (reference sequence). This CDR3 has 14 residues. Trimming stripped 0 bases from V and 6 bases from J, with 11 bases between. The CDR3 DNA reads as TGTGCCACCAGCAGAGATCATGTTGGGGATGGCTACACCTTC. Its protein product is CATSRDHVGDGYTF.